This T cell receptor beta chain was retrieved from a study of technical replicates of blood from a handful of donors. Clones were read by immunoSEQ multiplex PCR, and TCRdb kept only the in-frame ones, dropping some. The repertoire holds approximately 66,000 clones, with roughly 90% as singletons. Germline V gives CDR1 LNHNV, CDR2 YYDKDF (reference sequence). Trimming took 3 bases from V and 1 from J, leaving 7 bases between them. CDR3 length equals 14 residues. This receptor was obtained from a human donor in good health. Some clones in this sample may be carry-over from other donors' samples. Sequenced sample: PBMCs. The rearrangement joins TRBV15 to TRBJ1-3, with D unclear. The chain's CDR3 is CATSRAISGNTIYF. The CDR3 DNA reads TGTGCCACCAGCAGGGCAATATCTGGAAACACCATATATTTT.